Listed below are T cell receptor beta chains from one sample, sequenced in a study of blood T cell repertoires in COVID-19. TCRdb's table, derived via immunoSEQ multiplex PCR, lists solely in-frame clones and lacks some. This sample has roughly 86,000 clones; roughly 82% occur once, and the top ten carry just over 20%. Sequenced sample: peripheral blood. These receptors all stem from a human donor in a cohort sampled during active COVID-19. CDR3s leave out the opening cysteine and the closing phenylalanine or tryptophan.

J gene: TRBJ1-3
V gene: TRBV30
CDR3 protein: AWSVGGSGNTIY

J gene: TRBJ1-4
V gene: TRBV29-1
CDR3 protein: SVAQTNEKLF

J gene: TRBJ2-5
V gene: TRBV6-5
CDR3 protein: ASSSKRQGETQY

J gene: TRBJ2-7
V gene: TRBV7-9
CDR3 protein: ASSPEIHYEQY

J gene: TRBJ2-3
V gene: TRBV27
CDR3 protein: ASSQRGDTQY

J gene: TRBJ1-6
V gene: TRBV7-3
CDR3 protein: ASSLTGFNSPLH

J gene: TRBJ1-2
V gene: TRBV10-3
CDR3 protein: AIRFSPQTDYGYT

J gene: TRBJ2-2
V gene: TRBV11-2
CDR3 protein: ASSPGSERARLF

J gene: TRBJ2-7
V gene: TRBV11-3
CDR3 protein: ASSLGGDLSYEQY

J gene: TRBJ2-3
V gene: TRBV2
CDR3 protein: ASVRGTRTDTQY

J gene: TRBJ1-5
V gene: TRBV19
CDR3 protein: ASSIQGVDQPQH

J gene: TRBJ2-2
V gene: TRBV28
CDR3 protein: ASIPGQPNTGELF

J gene: TRBJ2-3
V gene: TRBV15
CDR3 protein: ATSRGLSTDTQY

J gene: TRBJ1-1
V gene: TRBV19
CDR3 protein: ASQGFLNTEAF

J gene: TRBJ2-3
V gene: TRBV10-3
CDR3 protein: AIKETDTQY

J gene: TRBJ1-6
V gene: TRBV2
CDR3 protein: ASVDVGTTYNSPLH

J gene: TRBJ2-2
V gene: TRBV18
CDR3 protein: ASSPLGNTGELF

J gene: TRBJ2-6
V gene: TRBV28
CDR3 protein: ASSSPRVGANVLT

J gene: TRBJ2-7
V gene: TRBV30
CDR3 protein: AWNTGTGSGYEQY

J gene: TRBJ2-5
V gene: TRBV18
CDR3 protein: ASSPRTGANKETQY

J gene: TRBJ2-1
V gene: TRBV7-9
CDR3 protein: ASSLGLLSSYNEQF

J gene: TRBJ2-3
V gene: TRBV6-5
CDR3 protein: ASTRDRVTDTQY

J gene: TRBJ2-3
V gene: TRBV4-1
CDR3 protein: ASSHEGLAGPGDTQY

J gene: TRBJ2-7
V gene: TRBV2
CDR3 protein: ASSEAPRYEQY

J gene: TRBJ1-2
V gene: TRBV2
CDR3 protein: ASSESNYGYT

J gene: TRBJ1-1
V gene: TRBV19
CDR3 protein: ASSSRDSYRGAF

J gene: TRBJ2-7
V gene: TRBV4-2
CDR3 protein: ASSQEIPTGGTYEQY

J gene: TRBJ1-2
V gene: TRBV2
CDR3 protein: ASSEAPGYGYT

J gene: TRBJ2-1
V gene: TRBV7-7
CDR3 protein: ASSSSGYNEQF

J gene: TRBJ2-2
V gene: TRBV10-1
CDR3 protein: ASSRTGLGTGELF

J gene: TRBJ1-6
V gene: TRBV5-4
CDR3 protein: ASSLVQESSPLH

J gene: TRBJ2-5
V gene: TRBV7-9
CDR3 protein: ASSATGGLMVFLWETQY

J gene: TRBJ2-6
V gene: TRBV7-2
CDR3 protein: ASSRGTGANVLT

J gene: TRBJ2-7
V gene: TRBV4-2
CDR3 protein: ASSQDRLRGYEQY

J gene: TRBJ1-4
V gene: TRBV28
CDR3 protein: ASSPRLSYPTNEKLF

J gene: TRBJ2-3
V gene: TRBV4-1
CDR3 protein: ASEQGTGADTQY

J gene: TRBJ2-5
V gene: TRBV21-1
CDR3 protein: ASSKSFIRTGLQETQY

J gene: TRBJ2-6
V gene: TRBV21-1
CDR3 protein: ASTIGALGANVLT

J gene: TRBJ1-5
V gene: TRBV23-1
CDR3 protein: ASTRPEGLSNQPQH

J gene: TRBJ1-3
V gene: TRBV7-2
CDR3 protein: ASSPGTALESTIY

J gene: TRBJ1-1
V gene: TRBV5-1
CDR3 protein: ASSYRDSMNTEAF

J gene: TRBJ1-4
V gene: TRBV28
CDR3 protein: ASSRPGAFNEKLF

J gene: TRBJ2-7
V gene: TRBV2
CDR3 protein: ASSRERAGYEQY

J gene: TRBJ2-1
V gene: TRBV4-1
CDR3 protein: ASSPDSGTMDNEQF

J gene: TRBJ1-1
V gene: TRBV6-5
CDR3 protein: AKNLPGTDNTEAF

J gene: TRBJ2-3
V gene: TRBV19
CDR3 protein: ASSLDRGASTDTQY

J gene: TRBJ2-2
V gene: TRBV2
CDR3 protein: ASTPAATGGTGELF